These 19 T cell receptor beta chains originate from one sample sequenced in a study of T cells after yellow fever vaccination. TCRdb fed the 5' RACE reads into MiXCR, producing one record per CDR3 protein. This table has some 73,000 distinct CDR3 sequences, roughly 7.7% appearing once. Sample: CD8+ T cells sorted from PBMCs, taken on the day of the yellow fever booster vaccination. The receptors were sampled from a man aged 30 to 39 who received the YFV17D yellow fever vaccine.

V and J are TRBV4-2 and TRBJ2-7, with TRBD2 matching over 13 bases. CDR3 size: 16 residues. Germline CDR1 reads LGHNA; CDR2 reads YNFKEQ. Trimming removed 3 bases from V and 10 bases from J; junction bases left unmatched: 12. The CDR3 sequence is CASSQIVGTSGMDQYF. Here the CDR3 DNA reads TGTGCCAGCAGCCAGATTGTGGGGACTAGCGGGATGGATCAGTACTTC.

J is TRBJ2-1 and V is TRBV7-8; D is undetermined. Trimming removed 5 bases from V and 3 bases from J, with 20 bases in between. The CDR3 is 17 amino acids. In germline, CDR1 is SGHVS, CDR2 FQNEAQ. The CDR3: CASSPPVGRPDYNEQFF. CDR3 nucleotides: TGTGCCAGCAGCCCGCCCGTGGGTCGCCCCGACTACAATGAGCAGTTCTTC.

This clonotype was counted at least ten times. The chain recombines TRBV9 with TRBJ2-1, with D unresolved. V was clipped by 0 bases and J by 7 bases, with 8 bases between them. Germline CDR1 reads SGDLS; CDR2 reads YYNGEE. This CDR3 contains 13 residues. CDR3 amino acids: CASSVASKNEQFF. As DNA, the CDR3 is TGTGCCAGCAGCGTAGCTTCTAAAAATGAGCAGTTCTTC. Full variable domain (rest looked up from reference TRBV9 and TRBJ2-1): DSGVTQTPKHLITATGQRVTLRCSPRSGDLSVYWYQQSLDQGLQFLIQYYNGEERAKGNILERFSAQQFPDLHSELNLSSLELGDSALYFCASSVASKNEQFFGPGTRLTVL.

This clonotype was observed many times. The CDR3 nucleotides are TGTGCCAGCAGCTTAGTTGGGTACCAAGAGACCCAGTACTTC. It specifies CASSLVGYQETQYF. V usage is TRBV7-2 and J usage is TRBJ2-5; D gene uncertain. V was shortened by 1 base and J by 0 bases, with 6 bases between the two germline ends. Germline V gene lookup returns CDR1 SGHTA and CDR2 FQGNSA. The CDR3 is made up of 14 amino acids.

This clonotype showed up many times. This rearrangement joins TRBV7-9 to TRBJ2-7, with 12 positions matching TRBD2. The CDR3 has 16 amino acids. V gave up 4 bases and J gave up 3 bases; unmatched junction bases: 7. The V gene's germline CDR1 is SEHNR and CDR2 FQNEAQ (reference sequence). CDR3 sequence: CASSSLAGGPYYEQYF. Here the CDR3 DNA reads TGTGCCAGCAGCTCCCTAGCGGGAGGGCCTTACTACGAGCAGTACTTC.

The chain recombines TRBV14 with TRBJ1-6; D gene uncertain. The V end lost 2 bases, the J end lost 9 bases, and 11 bases lay between the germline ends. This CDR3 has 14 amino acids. CDR1 and CDR2 from the germline V gene are SGHDN and FVKESK. The CDR3 DNA follows: TGTGCCAGCAGCCAAACGCACCTAGGTTCACCCCTCCACTTT. Residues: CASSQTHLGSPLHF.

The table lists this clonotype with many counts. The V call is TRBV7-8, the J call TRBJ2-2; 12 bases match TRBD2. J lost 6 bases, V lost 2 bases, and 4 bases had no gene match. CDR1 is SGHVS, CDR2 FQNEAQ, per germline. CDR3 length: 16 residues. The chain's CDR3 is CASSLRLAGASGELFF. CDR3 bases: TGTGCCAGCAGCTTAAGACTAGCGGGAGCTTCCGGGGAGCTGTTTTTT.

This clonotype was recorded a few times. The rearrangement links TRBV5-1 to TRBJ2-7, with TRBD2 identical over 11 bases. Germline loops: CDR1 SGHRS, CDR2 YFSETQ. V was pared by 7 bases and J by 0 bases, with 6 bases of the junction left unmatched. The CDR3 totals 15 residues. The CDR3 protein is CASGPTSGSSYEQYF. The CDR3 DNA is TGCGCCAGCGGACCAACTAGCGGGAGCTCCTACGAGCAGTACTTC.

The chain uses TRBV5-6 and TRBJ2-3; either TRBD1 or TRBD2 may supply D (5 bases each). Germline CDR1 SGHDT, CDR2 YYEEEE. V was clipped by 3 bases and J by 5 bases, with 10 bases between them. This CDR3 is 13 amino acids long. DNA for the CDR3: TGTGCCAGCAGCTCCGGGGCGGGAGATACGCAGTATTTT. This translates into CASSSGAGDTQYF. The whole variable domain, remainder taken from reference TRBV5-6 and TRBJ2-3, is DAGVTQSPTHLIKTRGQQVTLRCSPKSGHDTVSWYQQALGQGPQFIFQYYEEEERQRGNFPDRFSGHQFPNYSSELNVNALLLGDSALYLCASSSGAGDTQYFGPGTRLTVL.

This clonotype was picked up a small number of times. The genes are TRBV29-1 and TRBJ2-3; 7 bases line up with TRBD2. CDR3 size: 18 residues. J gave up 4 bases and V 6 bases, and 22 bases lay outside the gene matches. The germline V gene has CDR1 SQVTM and CDR2 ANQGSEA. CDR3 amino acids: CSVGPEAGAYRPADTQYF. For the CDR3, the DNA is TGCAGCGTCGGTCCAGAGGCGGGAGCCTACCGGCCCGCAGATACGCAGTATTTT.

The rearrangement joins TRBV19 to TRBJ2-1; 8 positions match TRBD1. Germline CDR1 LNHDA, CDR2 SQIVND (reference sequence). J lost 3 bases, V lost 4 bases, and 8 bases had no gene match. CDR3 size: 16 residues. The CDR3 nucleotides read TGTGCCAGTAGTAATATAGACAGGGGAATCTACAATGAGCAGTTCTTC. It translates to CASSNIDRGIYNEQFF.

Details on this clonotype: A much larger clone differs by one base, so this may be a read error. The chain couples TRBV4-3 to TRBJ2-1; D remains ambiguous. The CDR3 has 13 residues. Per the germline V gene, CDR1 is LGHNA and CDR2 is YSLEER. The CDR3 sequence is CASIQEVVWEQFF. Here the CDR3 DNA reads TGCGCCAGCATCCAAGAAGTGGTATGGGAGCAGTTCTTC.

This clonotype was seen a handful of times. The chain is built from TRBV7-2 and TRBJ2-1; 8 bases agree with TRBD2. J was trimmed by 8 bases and V by 0 bases; bases with no gene match: 6. This CDR3 contains 15 residues. The V gene's germline CDR1 is SGHTA and CDR2 FQGNSA. For the CDR3, the DNA is TGTGCCAGCAGCTTAGCCAGCGGGAGCGGTGATGAGCAGTTCTTC. It translates to CASSLASGSGDEQFF.

This clonotype was found many times. The rearrangement joins TRBV7-9 to TRBJ2-7; the match to TRBD2 covers 7 bases. This CDR3 is 14 amino acids long. Germline CDR1 reads SEHNR; CDR2 reads FQNEAQ (reference sequence). With 5 bases clipped from V and 3 bases from J, the junction kept 7 bases outside the gene matches. The CDR3 DNA reads as TGTGCCAGCAGCCCGCCGGCGGGGGTCTACGAGCAGTACTTC. Translating gives CASSPPAGVYEQYF. Looking up the rest from reference TRBV7-9 and TRBJ2-7 gives the full variable domain: DTGVSQNPRHKITKRGQNVTFRCDPISEHNRLYWYRQTLGQGPEFLTYFQNEAQLEKSRLLSDRFSAERPKGSFSTLEIQRTEQGDSAMYLCASSPPAGVYEQYFGPGTRLTVT.

This clonotype has only a few counts. The chain joins TRBV20-1 to TRBJ1-5; D is possibly TRBD1 (5 bases). Germline assignment: CDR1 DFQATT and CDR2 SNEGSKA (reference sequence). V lost 3 bases, J lost 5 bases, and 11 bases lay in between. The length of the CDR3 is 13 residues. The DNA of the CDR3 is TGCAGTGCTAGCAGGGAAATTTATCAGCCCCAGCATTTT. Amino acids: CSASREIYQPQHF.

The V gene is TRBV10-3, the J gene TRBJ2-7; D unclear. V gave up 0 bases and J gave up 3 bases, with 3 bases separating them. This CDR3 has 12 residues. Germline V lookup: CDR1 ENHRY, CDR2 SYGVKD. The DNA of the CDR3 is TGTGCCATCAGTGAGTCCGGCTACGAGCAGTACTTC. Translated: CAISESGYEQYF.

The chain links TRBV19 to TRBJ1-1, with 7 bases fitting TRBD1. The CDR3 is made up of 14 amino acids. V lost 5 bases, J lost 2 bases, and 5 bases stayed unmatched. Germline V gene data show CDR1 as LNHDA and CDR2 as SQIVND (reference sequence). The CDR3 reads CASSFGTVNTEAFF. DNA for the CDR3: TGTGCCAGTAGTTTCGGGACAGTAAACACTGAAGCTTTCTTT.

This clonotype was detected ten times or more. The rearrangement joins TRBV10-3 to TRBJ2-3, with D perhaps matching TRBD1 or TRBD2 (5 bases each). V was shortened by 6 bases and J by 0 bases, with 13 bases between the two germline ends. Germline V gene lookup returns CDR1 ENHRY and CDR2 SYGVKD. The CDR3 is 15 residues long. The CDR3: CAISAGTASTDTQYF. The CDR3 DNA follows: TGTGCCATCAGCGCCGGGACGGCTAGCACAGATACGCAGTATTTT.

This sequence joins TRBV12-3 or TRBV12-4 and TRBJ2-1; 10 bases align to TRBD2. The CDR3 extends over 21 amino acids. The ends lost 3 bases at V and 0 bases at J; junction bases unmatched: 17. This chain's CDR3 is CASSLIGRASGSPSSYNEQFF. The CDR3 DNA follows: TGTGCCAGCAGTTTGATCGGTCGGGCTAGCGGGAGTCCCAGCTCCTACAATGAGCAGTTCTTC.